Listed below are T cell receptor beta chains from one sample, sequenced in a study of cytomegalovirus exposure and HLA in healthy donors. TCRdb's table, derived via immunoSEQ multiplex PCR, lists solely in-frame clones and lacks some. In the table there are about 52,000 clones, approximately 70% of which are singletons. The sample was PBMCs. The source of these receptors is a man aged 18-30 years in good health and CMV-seronegative. The CDR3 runs from the conserved cysteine through the conserved F or W.

J gene: TRBJ1-1; V gene: TRBV27; CDR3 protein: CASSSDSGNTEAFF
J gene: TRBJ1-5; V gene: TRBV10-3; CDR3 protein: CAIRRGDDGQPQHF
J gene: TRBJ1-2; V gene: TRBV6-5; CDR3 protein: CASSYSGGDYGYTF
J gene: TRBJ1-4; V gene: TRBV30; CDR3 protein: CAWSARQHEKLFF
J gene: TRBJ1-1; V gene: TRBV6-5; CDR3 protein: CASSYSNTNTEAFF
J gene: TRBJ2-1; V gene: TRBV5-1; CDR3 protein: CASSLNRERSSFF
J gene: TRBJ2-2; V gene: TRBV2; CDR3 protein: CASSDQGANTGELFF
J gene: TRBJ2-7; V gene: TRBV5-1; CDR3 protein: CASSLTGDPSYEQYF
J gene: TRBJ2-1; V gene: TRBV4-3; CDR3 protein: CASSQELAGRNNEQFF
J gene: NA; V gene: TRBV9; CDR3 protein: CASSVWDRGHEQYF
J gene: TRBJ2-7; V gene: TRBV7-2; CDR3 protein: CASSLEAGLTYEQYF
J gene: TRBJ2-7; V gene: TRBV5-1; CDR3 protein: CASTQAGGSYEQYF
J gene: TRBJ2-3; V gene: TRBV13; CDR3 protein: CASSLVAGGTDTQYF
J gene: TRBJ2-1; V gene: TRBV9; CDR3 protein: CASSVVSSGTHEQFF
J gene: TRBJ2-5; V gene: TRBV29-1; CDR3 protein: CSVRGGAGETQYF
J gene: TRBJ2-1; V gene: TRBV19; CDR3 protein: CASSRTEEQFF
J gene: TRBJ2-4; V gene: TRBV25-1; CDR3 protein: CASRGAGVKNIQYF
J gene: NA; V gene: TRBV5-3; CDR3 protein: CARSRTSGRALYEQYF
J gene: TRBJ2-3; V gene: TRBV5-8; CDR3 protein: CASKRTGGGDTQYF
J gene: TRBJ1-3; V gene: TRBV4-3; CDR3 protein: CASSQGLGVVSGNTIYF
J gene: TRBJ2-7; V gene: TRBV28; CDR3 protein: CANQKAGGGPYEQYF
J gene: TRBJ2-5; V gene: TRBV30; CDR3 protein: CAWSASGQETQYF
J gene: TRBJ2-2; V gene: TRBV25-1; CDR3 protein: CASRTGQDNTGELFF
J gene: TRBJ1-1; V gene: TRBV4-1; CDR3 protein: CASSQGGRKNTEAFF
J gene: TRBJ1-2; V gene: TRBV2; CDR3 protein: CASSDTRGEPYGYTF
J gene: TRBJ2-7; V gene: TRBV6-5; CDR3 protein: CASSYLTDDEQYF
J gene: TRBJ2-7; V gene: TRBV19; CDR3 protein: CASSGVTLAGYEQYF